The rows below give T cell receptor beta chains drawn from one sample of a study of control samples from healthy donors and cancer patients. The assay was immunoSEQ multiplex PCR, and TCRdb's table has in-frame clones only and misses some. The table includes under 200,000 clones, roughly 92% detected once. The sequencing sample was made of blood. The receptors were gathered from a woman younger than 45 in good health. Both conserved end residues are part of each CDR3. Each record gives: J gene, V gene, CDR3 protein.

j_call: TRBJ2-4; v_call: TRBV28; cdr3_aa: CASGAGENIQYF
j_call: TRBJ1-1; v_call: TRBV5-1; cdr3_aa: CASSRTGETTEAFF
j_call: TRBJ2-7; v_call: TRBV7-9; cdr3_aa: CASSFNRGEQYF
j_call: TRBJ2-3; v_call: TRBV19; cdr3_aa: CASSRASGTDTQYF
j_call: TRBJ1-4; v_call: TRBV7-2; cdr3_aa: CASSSRHLEKLFF
j_call: TRBJ1-4; v_call: TRBV10-3; cdr3_aa: CAISFSGEGEKLFF
j_call: TRBJ1-1; v_call: TRBV3-1/TRBV3-2; cdr3_aa: CASSQELNTEAFF
j_call: TRBJ2-6; v_call: TRBV6-6; cdr3_aa: CASSHLLPLSSGANVLTF
j_call: TRBJ1-1; v_call: TRBV6-5; cdr3_aa: CASSYSGGGGTEAFF
j_call: TRBJ1-6; v_call: TRBV9; cdr3_aa: CASSVGRDNSPLHF
j_call: TRBJ1-5; v_call: TRBV4-3; cdr3_aa: CASSQGTGAGNQPQHF
j_call: TRBJ2-1; v_call: TRBV3-1/TRBV3-2; cdr3_aa: CASSLYRDRGKSSYNEQFF
j_call: TRBJ1-1; v_call: TRBV4-1; cdr3_aa: CASSLGQGNTEAFF
j_call: TRBJ2-3; v_call: TRBV2; cdr3_aa: CASSARGHLSGRQDTQYF
j_call: TRBJ1-1; v_call: TRBV7-2; cdr3_aa: CASSNVRGASAFF
j_call: TRBJ2-5; v_call: TRBV2; cdr3_aa: CASRLRTSGGETQYF
j_call: TRBJ2-2; v_call: TRBV5-1; cdr3_aa: CASSLAGQGARTGELFF
j_call: TRBJ2-1; v_call: TRBV24-1; cdr3_aa: CATSGGSGAAEQFF
j_call: TRBJ2-1; v_call: TRBV11-3; cdr3_aa: CASSPTHPQFF
j_call: TRBJ2-5; v_call: TRBV4-1; cdr3_aa: CASSEGLAGGQETQYF
j_call: TRBJ1-2; v_call: TRBV28; cdr3_aa: CASSKGHFGSGYTF
j_call: TRBJ2-1; v_call: TRBV7-2; cdr3_aa: CASSSRYRTLYNEQFF
j_call: TRBJ2-7; v_call: TRBV4-1; cdr3_aa: CASSQAPPLVELGEQYF
j_call: TRBJ1-1; v_call: TRBV7-2; cdr3_aa: CASRSGTANTEAFF
j_call: TRBJ1-2; v_call: TRBV30; cdr3_aa: CAWSISPGTVYGYTF
j_call: TRBJ1-1; v_call: TRBV11-2; cdr3_aa: CASSSHPGANTEAFF
j_call: TRBJ2-1; v_call: TRBV4-3; cdr3_aa: CASSQDWATYNEQFF
j_call: TRBJ1-4; v_call: TRBV3-1/TRBV3-2; cdr3_aa: CASSYSDSLGEKLFF
j_call: TRBJ2-2; v_call: TRBV28; cdr3_aa: CASSFGRGGNTGELFF
j_call: TRBJ1-5; v_call: TRBV4-1; cdr3_aa: CASSQDSDQPQHF
j_call: TRBJ2-2; v_call: TRBV21-1; cdr3_aa: CASDDWWQGPTNTGELFF
j_call: TRBJ2-7; v_call: TRBV12-3/TRBV12-4; cdr3_aa: CASSLNVGEQYF
j_call: TRBJ1-3; v_call: TRBV2; cdr3_aa: CAQGTGSGNTIYF
j_call: TRBJ2-2; v_call: TRBV9; cdr3_aa: CASSELHTGELFF
j_call: TRBJ2-7; v_call: TRBV6-5; cdr3_aa: CASSYLGSAYEQYF